This TCR beta chain was retrieved from a study of T cells in Graves' hyperthyroidism and ophthalmopathy. This clonotype was counted many times. No antigen is known for it. Whole-study findings and limits: Within blood appeared most thyroid clonotypes that had expanded above 0.001. Ophthalmopathy cases were set apart from stable hyperthyroidism by a 13 V-J model.

Blood was obtained at the first hyperthyroidism diagnosis, which preceded any ophthalmopathy symptoms. RNA transcripts served as the template for amplifying TCR beta CDR3 regions. First-round RT-PCR with HTBI primers amplified the TCR CDR3 region. TCRdb analysed the multiplex PCR reads with MiXCR anew, one entry per CDR3 protein. The sample holds 250,000 to 300,000 distinct CDR3 sequences, roughly 15% seen once. This CDR3 contains 14 residues. V lost 4 bases to trimming and J lost 7 bases; unmatched junction nucleotides: 9. Germline-derived CDR1 and CDR2 are SGHKS and YYEKEE (reference sequence). The chain recombines TRBV5-5 with TRBJ2-5, with 8 positions matching TRBD2. Sequenced: blood. The TCR originated in a woman aged 40 to 49 with Graves' hyperthyroidism that later progressed to Graves' ophthalmopathy. The CDR3 region is CASSILSGRLTQYF. CDR3 nucleotide sequence: TGTGCCAGCAGCATCCTGAGCGGGAGACTGACCCAGTACTTC.